These 21 T cell receptor beta chains were all obtained from the same sample, sequenced in a study of CD8+ T cells in alopecia areata. Investigators isolated RNA and reverse transcribed it into cDNA to act as the sequencing template. Assay used: immunoSEQ multiplex PCR; TCRdb lists only in-frame clones, some missing. The sample carries 150,000 to 250,000 clones, roughly 64% recorded once. The treatment was: oral pan-JAK inhibitor, 5-10 mg twice daily. This material consisted of CD4+ T cells sorted from blood, taken at week 24, from a patient treated with tofacitinib. The receptor source for this set is a human donor with alopecia areata.

The genes are TRBV19 and TRBJ2-7; 12 nucleotides align to TRBD2. This CDR3 is built from 15 residues. The J segment lost 5 bases and the V segment lost 6 bases, leaving 8 bases of the junction unmatched. Germline-derived CDR1 and CDR2 are LNHDA and SQIVND (reference sequence). In nucleotides, the CDR3 is TGTGCCAGTAGCCCTAGCGGGAGGGCCATGCACGAGCAGTACTTC. It codes for CASSPSGRAMHEQYF.

This clone was counted a single time. The chain employs TRBV4-1 and TRBJ2-6; 9 bases line up with TRBD1. V was clipped by 4 bases and J by 0 bases; unmatched bases: 7. This CDR3 has 18 residues. Germline-derived CDR1 and CDR2 are MGHRA and YSYEKL. CDR3 sequence (DNA): TGCGCCAGCAGCCCGGGACAGGGTACCCTCTCTGGGGCCAACGTCCTGACTTTC. Residues: CASSPGQGTLSGANVLTF.

This clone occurred a few times. The chain has TRBV7-9 and TRBJ2-5; D is unclear. Germline assignment: CDR1 SEHNR and CDR2 FQNEAQ (reference sequence). Trimming took off 2 bases at V and 5 bases at J, with 12 bases between the two ends. This CDR3 is 14 amino acids long. The CDR3 protein is CASSLRSMGETQYF. The CDR3 coding sequence is TGTGCCAGCAGCTTAAGGTCGATGGGCGAGACCCAGTACTTC.

There are a few counts of this clone. V and J are TRBV19 and TRBJ2-7, with D uncertain. The length of the CDR3 is 13 residues. Germline V gene sequence: CDR1 LNHDA, CDR2 SQIVND (reference sequence). V dropped 5 bases and J dropped 3 bases, with 11 bases sitting between them. Here the CDR3 DNA reads TGTGCCAGTAGTCCTAGGCAAAGCTACGAGCAGTACTTC. This translates into CASSPRQSYEQYF.

The chain employs TRBV7-3 and TRBJ1-1; D call uncertain. CDR3 length: 13 residues. Germline CDR1 reads SGHTA; CDR2 reads FQGTGA. V gave up 0 bases and J gave up 1 base, with 3 bases separating them. The CDR3 loop is CASSLTKNTEAFF. CDR3 nucleotides: TGTGCCAGCAGCTTAACCAAGAACACTGAAGCTTTCTTT.

This clone was observed a handful of times. J is TRBJ1-6 and V is TRBV27, with 12 bases lining up with TRBD1. Germline CDR1 is MNHEY and CDR2 is SMNVEV (reference sequence). V gave up 0 bases and J gave up 10 bases; unmatched junction bases: 4. CDR3 size: 16 residues. The CDR3 protein is CASSLSGTGGRSPLHF. CDR3 coding DNA: TGTGCCAGCAGTTTATCGGGGACAGGGGGCAGATCACCCCTCCACTTT.

In its sample, this clone was seen once. CDR3 amino acids: CAISESASGGKETQYF. The CDR3 nucleotides read TGTGCCATCAGTGAGTCGGCTAGCGGGGGGAAGGAGACCCAGTACTTC. This chain uses TRBV10-3 with TRBJ2-5, with 11 bases aligning to TRBD2. V shed 0 bases, J shed 5 bases, and the junction held 5 bases outside the gene matches. The CDR3 consists of 16 residues. Germline V gives CDR1 ENHRY, CDR2 SYGVKD.

The table lists this clone with a few counts. Mismatch with germline at one junction end may stem from a read error. The chain joins TRBV11-2 to TRBJ1-1; D is possibly TRBD1 (5 bases). The CDR3 length is 15 residues. Germline V lookup: CDR1 SGHAT, CDR2 FQNNGV. The chain's CDR3 is CASSLEPGPSGEAFF. CDR3 bases: TGTGCCAGCAGCCTAGAGCCGGGGCCCTCTGGTGAAGCTTTCTTT.

V gene TRBV21-1 combines with J gene TRBJ2-5; TRBD2, the D gene given by the table, was not confirmed from the DNA. TRBV21-1 is a known pseudogene. This CDR3 contains 18 residues. CDR3 loop: CASSTPGLAGGEAETQYF. For the CDR3, the DNA is TGTGCCAGCAGCACCCCGGGACTAGCGGGAGGTGAGGCAGAGACCCAGTACTTC.

This sequence joins TRBV5-1 and TRBJ2-7; 11 nucleotides line up with TRBD2. Germline V gene lookup returns CDR1 SGHRS and CDR2 YFSETQ. V gave up 0 bases and J gave up 0 bases; unmatched junction bases: 2. This CDR3 has 16 amino acids. In DNA form, the CDR3 reads TGCGCCAGCAGCTTGGGGGGACTAGCGGACTCCTACGAGCAGTACTTC. Encoded protein: CASSLGGLADSYEQYF.

The V and J genes are TRBV7-2 and TRBJ1-1; D is perhaps TRBD1 (5 bases). This CDR3 spans 16 amino acids. V lost 4 bases to trimming and J lost 2 bases, with 17 bases between them. The germline V gene has CDR1 SGHTA and CDR2 FQGNSA. Here the CDR3 DNA reads TGTGCCAGCAGCTCTCCCTGGGGGGGTAGAAACACTGAAGCTTTCTTT. Translation: CASSSPWGGRNTEAFF.

A few counts support this clone. J is TRBJ2-2 and V is TRBV7-6, with a weak D call TRBD1 (6 bases). CDR1 is SGHVS and CDR2 is FNYEAQ in the germline V gene. The CDR3 consists of 13 residues. Trimming left V 5 bases short and J 6 bases short, with 10 bases between. In DNA form, the CDR3 reads TGTGCCAGCAGCGGTACAGGGCCCGGGGAGCTGTTTTTT. This sequence encodes CASSGTGPGELFF.

This clone was counted a single time. This chain uses TRBV9 with TRBJ1-2; D is unclear. CDR1 SGDLS and CDR2 YYNGEE come from the germline V gene. The V gene lost 0 bases and the J gene lost 5 bases, with 8 bases spanning the gap. CDR3 length: 13 amino acids. CDR3 amino acids: CASSVGDRYGYTF. In nucleotides, the CDR3 is TGTGCCAGCAGCGTAGGGGATCGGTATGGCTACACCTTC.

The rearrangement links TRBV29-1 to TRBJ2-5, with TRBD1 matching over 10 bases. Germline V gene sequence: CDR1 SQVTM, CDR2 ANQGSEA. This CDR3 comprises 14 residues. V shed 1 base, J shed 10 bases, and the junction held 9 bases outside the gene matches. CDR3 in DNA: TGCAGCGTTGAAGGGGGACAGGGGCTCGAATACCAGTACTTC. It codes for CSVEGGQGLEYQYF.

The chain is built from TRBV5-1 and TRBJ1-1; D gene ambiguous. Germline CDR1 is SGHRS and CDR2 is YFSETQ. The CDR3 consists of 14 residues. V gave up 3 bases and J gave up 1 base, with 10 bases separating them. In nucleotides, the CDR3 is TGCGCCAGCAGCTCCCGTAGGTCGAACACTGAAGCTTTCTTT. Its protein is CASSSRRSNTEAFF.

This clone was seen a few times. The V call is TRBV29-1, the J call TRBJ2-1; 9 nucleotides match TRBD1. CDR1 and CDR2 (germline): SQVTM, ANQGSEA. J lost 3 bases, V lost 6 bases, and 15 bases had no gene match. This CDR3 comprises 17 residues. The CDR3 DNA follows: TGCAGCGTCCGGGAACGGGTTGGGACAGGGTACTACAATGAGCAGTTCTTC. Translating gives CSVRERVGTGYYNEQFF.

This chain links TRBV7-6 with TRBJ2-5; no reliable D call. The CDR3 extends over 12 amino acids. Germline CDR1 is SGHVS and CDR2 is FNYEAQ. Trimming pared 3 bases from V and 5 bases from J, leaving 7 bases between. The CDR3, as DNA: TGTGCCAGCAGCTTCTATCGGGAGACCCAGTACTTC. Protein product: CASSFYRETQYF.

V gene TRBV29-1 combines with J gene TRBJ1-1; D call uncertain. V dropped 5 bases and J dropped 6 bases, with 10 bases sitting between them. This CDR3 is 11 amino acids long. The V gene's germline CDR1 is SQVTM and CDR2 ANQGSEA. The CDR3 protein is CSVTSSPEAFF. The CDR3 nucleotides are TGCAGCGTTACGTCCAGCCCTGAAGCTTTCTTT.

This clone has just one count. The rearrangement joins TRBV19 to TRBJ1-2; D call uncertain. The CDR3 covers 14 residues. The germline V and J ends were trimmed by 3 bases and 3 bases, with 11 bases remaining between them. The germline V gene has CDR1 LNHDA and CDR2 SQIVND (reference sequence). CDR3 loop: CASSIPGLDYGYTF. CDR3 DNA: TGTGCCAGTAGTATTCCGGGTCTCGACTATGGCTACACCTTC.

The genes are TRBV11-3 and TRBJ2-5, with 9 bases identical to TRBD2. The J segment lost 7 bases and the V segment lost 3 bases, leaving 6 bases of the junction unmatched. The germline gives CDR1 SGHNT, CDR2 YENEEA. This CDR3 region has 14 residues. In nucleotides, the CDR3 is TGTGCCAGCAGCTTCGGAGCGGGAGGTGGGACCCAGTACTTC. Its protein is CASSFGAGGGTQYF. Together with reference TRBV11-3 and TRBJ2-5, the CDR3 gives the full variable domain: EAGVVQSPRYKIIEKKQPVAFWCNPISGHNTLYWYLQNLGQGPELLIRYENEEAVDDSQLPKDRFSAERLKGVDSTLKIQPAELGDSAVYLCASSFGAGGGTQYFGPGTRLLVL.

The gene calls are TRBV7-9 and TRBJ2-1, with 13 bases identical to TRBD2. V trimming: 5 bases; J trimming: 10 bases; junction bases outside the gene matches: 8. The CDR3 runs to 15 residues. In germline, CDR1 is SEHNR, CDR2 FQNEAQ (reference sequence). CDR3 coding DNA: TGTGCCAGCAGCACACTAGCGGGAGGGCCTGGGGAGCAGTTCTTC. Translating it yields CASSTLAGGPGEQFF.